The 17 T cell receptor beta chains reported below all come from one sample, sequenced in a study of T-cell reconstitution after alpha-beta-depleted transplantation in children. A TCRbeta library incorporating unique molecular identifiers was prepared. TCRdb reanalysed the PCR reads using MiXCR and keeps one entry per CDR3 protein. The data contain around 960,000 distinct CDR3 sequences, under 30% of them singletons. The sample consisted of PBMCs, mostly from graft donor cells, taken 360 days after TCRalphabeta/CD19-depleted stem cell transplant. The receptors here all came from a boy less than two years old who had a stem cell transplant for SCID, so the T cells may come from the graft donor.

This sequence joins TRBV11-2 and TRBJ2-3; 11 bases are a match to TRBD2. V was clipped by 6 bases and J by 4 bases; unmatched bases: 15. CDR1 is SGHAT and CDR2 is FQNNGV in the germline V gene. There are 18 residues in the CDR3. The CDR3 protein is CASSSLGASGGPPDTQYF. The CDR3 nucleotides are TGTGCCAGCAGTTCCCTGGGGGCTAGCGGGGGGCCTCCAGATACGCAGTATTTT.

This clonotype came up once. This chain connects TRBV10-3 to TRBJ2-7; D gene ambiguous. Germline loops: CDR1 ENHRY, CDR2 SYGVKD. The CDR3 consists of 12 residues. V lost 6 bases to trimming and J lost 13 bases, with 19 bases between them. The CDR3 here is CAISSDRKKPYF. CDR3 DNA: TGTGCCATCAGCTCCGACCGGAAAAAGCCTTACTTC.

The J gene is TRBJ2-7, the V gene TRBV6-5; 9 bases map to TRBD2. Germline CDR1 and CDR2: MNHEY and SVGAGI. The V and J ends lost 4 bases and 5 bases, in that order; junction bases with no gene match: 9. The CDR3 spans 15 residues. CDR3 bases: TGTGCCAGCAGTTCCCGGGTAGCGGGGGAGAACGAGCAGTACTTC. This encodes CASSSRVAGENEQYF.

The chain couples TRBV11-2 to TRBJ1-6; D unclear. In germline, CDR1 is SGHAT, CDR2 FQNNGV. Trimming took off 2 bases at V and 9 bases at J, with 11 bases between the two ends. CDR3 length equals 14 residues. The CDR3: CASSLTRQRSPLHF. The CDR3 DNA sequence: TGTGCCAGCAGCTTAACCAGGCAGCGTTCACCCCTCCACTTT.

This clonotype was observed a few times. The chain recombines TRBV3-1 with TRBJ1-1, with unresolved D. This CDR3 is built from 13 residues. Germline V gene data show CDR1 as LGHDT and CDR2 as YNNKEL (reference sequence). V was cut by 3 bases and J by 5 bases, with 10 bases left in between. The CDR3: CASSHTGKTEAFF. The DNA of the CDR3 is TGTGCCAGCAGCCACACGGGAAAAACTGAAGCTTTCTTT.

This clonotype appeared a few times. The rearrangement joins TRBV12-3 or TRBV12-4 to TRBJ2-1, with TRBD1 matching 9 bases. The V segment lost 6 bases and the J segment 10 bases; nucleotides outside the gene matches: 10. This CDR3 comprises 14 residues. This CDR3 is CASRAPGTGREQFF. The CDR3, as DNA: TGTGCCAGCAGGGCGCCCGGGACAGGGAGAGAGCAGTTCTTC.

This clonotype was observed at least ten times. The chain uses TRBV29-1 and TRBJ2-3; D remains unclear. This CDR3 contains 11 residues. V lost 4 bases to trimming and J lost 6 bases, with 8 bases between them. Germline CDR1 SQVTM, CDR2 ANQGSEA. The CDR3 coding sequence is TGCAGCGTTGCATCTGTGGATACGCAGTATTTT. Protein: CSVASVDTQYF.

The CDR3 DNA reads TGTGCCAGCAGCCCCGGACAGAACCTTAACTATGGCTACACCTTC. As protein: CASSPGQNLNYGYTF. This chain uses TRBV7-9 with TRBJ1-2, with D perhaps TRBD1 (6 bases). The length of the CDR3 is 15 residues. V lost 5 bases, J lost 1 base, and 14 bases lay in between. The V gene's germline CDR1 is SEHNR and CDR2 FQNEAQ (reference sequence).

This clonotype was observed a few times. The chain combines TRBV29-1 with TRBJ2-3, with 7 bases aligning to TRBD2. Unmatched junction bases numbered 6, after V lost 7 bases and J lost 2 bases. Per germline, CDR1 SQVTM and CDR2 ANQGSEA. The CDR3 covers 13 residues. The CDR3 nucleotides are TGCAGCGCCTCAGCGGGGACCACAGATACGCAGTATTTT. Its translation: CSASAGTTDTQYF.

The chain carries TRBV20-1 and TRBJ2-2; TRBD2 matches at 11 bases. The CDR3 runs to 17 residues. V shed 0 bases and J 3 bases; nucleotides not matched to a gene: 6. CDR1 is DFQATT and CDR2 is SNEGSKA in the germline V gene (reference sequence). The CDR3 nucleotides read TGCAGTGCTAGAGATCTAGCGGGGGGACTCTACACCGGGGAGCTGTTTTTT. The encoded protein is CSARDLAGGLYTGELFF.

This sequence joins TRBV3-1 and TRBJ2-3; the D gene is possibly TRBD2 (7 bases). This CDR3 has 16 amino acids. Trimming removed 4 bases at V and 4 bases at J, with 18 bases between. CDR1 LGHDT and CDR2 YNNKEL come from the germline V gene (reference sequence). CDR3 nucleotide sequence: TGTGCCAGCAGCCCGGACAGCGGGGTTCGGGCAGATACGCAGTATTTT. Residues: CASSPDSGVRADTQYF.

This clonotype has at least ten counts. The V gene is TRBV5-1, the J gene TRBJ1-3; TRBD1 matches at 7 bases. CDR3 length equals 16 residues. The V and J ends lost 2 bases and 4 bases, in that order; junction bases with no gene match: 9. Per germline, CDR1 SGHRS and CDR2 YFSETQ. The CDR3 region has the DNA TGCGCCAGCAGCTTCGGGGGACAGTACCGGGGAAACACCATATATTTT. Translating gives CASSFGGQYRGNTIYF.

The V and J genes are TRBV5-6 and TRBJ2-7, with TRBD1 identical over 7 bases. The V segment lost 4 bases and the J segment 3 bases; nucleotides outside the gene matches: 10. The length of the CDR3 is 15 residues. Germline V gene sequence: CDR1 SGHDT, CDR2 YYEEEE. CDR3 nucleotide sequence: TGTGCCAGCAGCCGACCGGGACAGAAAAGCTACGAGCAGTACTTC. It translates to CASSRPGQKSYEQYF. Looking up the rest from reference TRBV5-6 and TRBJ2-7 gives the full variable domain: DAGVTQSPTHLIKTRGQQVTLRCSPKSGHDTVSWYQQALGQGPQFIFQYYEEEERQRGNFPDRFSGHQFPNYSSELNVNALLLGDSALYLCASSRPGQKSYEQYFGPGTRLTVT.

The chain joins TRBV5-1 to TRBJ2-5, with 7 bases identical to TRBD2. The CDR3 spans 16 residues. The germline V gene has CDR1 SGHRS and CDR2 YFSETQ. Trimming took 3 bases from V and 2 from J; bases not matched to a gene: 10. Here the CDR3 DNA reads TGCGCCAGCAGCTGGAGCGGGGCGATCCTACAAGAGACCCAGTACTTC. Its translation is CASSWSGAILQETQYF.

The chain recombines TRBV6-1 with TRBJ2-2; TRBD2 aligns across 7 bases. This CDR3 is built from 15 residues. V shed 6 bases, J shed 6 bases, and the junction held 10 bases outside the gene matches. CDR1 and CDR2 (germline): MNHNS, SASEGT. In DNA form, the CDR3 reads TGTGCCAGCAGCTCCTTCAGCGGGGACGCCGGGGAGCTGTTTTTT. Its translation: CASSSFSGDAGELFF.

This clonotype has only a few counts. The chain recombines TRBV5-6 with TRBJ1-5; weak D call: TRBD1 (5 bases). Looked up from germline, CDR1 is SGHDT and CDR2 is YYEEEE. The CDR3 extends over 16 amino acids. V lost 0 bases to trimming and J lost 5 bases, with 15 bases between them. The CDR3 region has the DNA TGTGCCAGCAGCTTGGGGTTTGGGGGAGGGGATCAGCCCCAGCATTTT. It specifies CASSLGFGGGDQPQHF.

This clonotype was observed a handful of times. This chain joins TRBV12-3 or TRBV12-4 and TRBJ2-7; weak D call: TRBD2 (6 bases). Trimming cost V 0 bases and J 4 bases, with 13 bases left between them. This CDR3 region has 15 residues. CDR3 protein: CASSLAGGYEYEQYF. The DNA for the CDR3 is TGTGCCAGCAGTTTAGCGGGGGGATATGAGTACGAGCAGTACTTC.